Listed below are T cell receptor beta chains from one sample, sequenced in a study of chemoradiotherapy in HPV16-positive cancers. Sequencing was performed with immunoSEQ multiplex PCR; in TCRdb, only in-frame clones are kept and a portion is missing. The table has 12,000 or so clones, around 82% seen once. Collection took place from a patient who underwent chemoradiotherapy. These receptors were obtained from a human donor with HPV-associated anogenital cancer. Both conserved end residues are part of each CDR3. The D gene is left open where the match is weak. Rows may omit the clone size; those that give it use once, few, many or a size class.

J	D	V	size	CDR3	DNA
TRBJ1-4	-	TRBV19	few	CASSKGLDEKLFF	TGTGCCAGTAGTAAGGGCCTCGATGAAAAACTGTTTTTT
TRBJ2-2	-	TRBV19	-	CASQSDANTGELFF	TGTGCCAGCCAATCCGACGCGAACACCGGGGAGCTGTTTTTT
TRBJ2-1	TRBD2	TRBV18	few	CASSPPAGSSYNEQFF	TGTGCCAGCTCACCTCCAGCGGGGAGCTCCTACAATGAGCAGTTCTTC
TRBJ1-1	-	TRBV11-2	-	CASSLSVRGDTEAFF	TGTGCCAGCAGCTTATCGGTTAGGGGGGACACTGAAGCTTTCTTT
TRBJ1-1	-	TRBV5-1	once	CASSLGDTEAFF	TGCGCCAGCAGCTTGGGGGATACTGAAGCTTTCTTT
TRBJ2-5	TRBD2	TRBV7-2	-	CASSSGLAGGLAETQYF	TGTGCCAGCAGCTCGGGACTAGCGGGGGGCCTAGCAGAGACCCAGTACTTC
TRBJ1-4	TRBD1	TRBV18	once	CASSLRRDSNEKLFF	TGTGCCAGCTCCCTAAGGCGGGACAGTAATGAAAAACTGTTTTTT
TRBJ2-7	-	TRBV5-8	-	CASSFGVSAYEQYF	TGTGCCAGCAGCTTCGGGGTCTCTGCCTACGAGCAGTACTTC
TRBJ1-2	-	TRBV4-1	-	CASSSNEAEAHRGYTF	TGCGCCAGCAGCTCAAACGAGGCAGAGGCTCATCGGGGCTACACCTTC
TRBJ1-2	-	TRBV6-1	-	CASSQQGLVYGYTF	TGTGCCAGCAGCCAACAGGGACTGGTATATGGCTACACCTTC
TRBJ1-1	-	TRBV6-6	once	CASRLMNTEAFF	TGTGCCAGTCGGCTCATGAACACTGAAGCTTTCTTT
TRBJ2-1	-	TRBV30	-	CAWNSGLVTDEQFF	TGTGCCTGGAATTCGGGGCTGGTTACGGATGAGCAGTTCTTC
TRBJ1-5	-	TRBV18	-	CASSQIWGGGASNQPQHF	TGTGCCAGCTCACAAATCTGGGGTGGGGGGGCAAGCAATCAGCCCCAGCATTTT
TRBJ1-2	-	TRBV4-1	few	CASSQDAGAVYGYTF	TGCGCCAGCAGCCAAGATGCAGGGGCTGTCTATGGCTACACCTTC
TRBJ1-1	TRBD1	TRBV5-1	-	CASSDRVRDTEAFF	TGCGCCAGCAGTGACAGGGTTAGGGACACTGAAGCTTTCTTT
TRBJ1-2	TRBD1	TRBV7-2	-	CASSLDQSGGGGYTF	TGTGCCAGCAGCTTAGATCAGTCAGGGGGCGGTGGCTACACCTTC
TRBJ1-1	-	TRBV6-5	-	CASSYSNLVGTTEAFF	TGTGCCAGCAGTTACTCGAACCTCGTGGGGACTACTGAAGCTTTCTTT
TRBJ2-7	-	TRBV5-1	-	CASSRIGGTYEQYF	TGCGCCAGCAGCCGGATCGGGGGGACATACGAGCAGTACTTC
TRBJ1-4	TRBD1	TRBV12-5	-	CARREGDSSEKLFF	TGTGCTAGGAGGGAGGGGGACAGCTCTGAAAAACTGTTTTTT
TRBJ1-1	-	TRBV28	-	CASSPRGLEAFF	TGTGCCAGCAGCCCGCGGGGGCTTGAAGCTTTCTTT
TRBJ1-1	-	TRBV5-8	-	CASIPGLGDTEAFF	TGTGCCAGTATCCCAGGGCTTGGGGACACTGAAGCTTTCTTT
TRBJ2-1	TRBD2	TRBV27	-	CASSLSGGAGGEQFF	TGTGCCAGCAGTTTATCCGGGGGGGCCGGAGGTGAACAGTTCTTC
TRBJ1-5	-	TRBV21-1	-	CASSSPWRYSNQPQHF	TGTGCCAGCAGCTCCCCTTGGAGATATAGCAATCAGCCCCAGCATTTT
TRBJ2-3	TRBD1	TRBV30	-	CAWSGRDRSPDTQYF	TGTGCCTGGAGTGGCCGGGACAGGTCCCCAGATACGCAGTATTTT
TRBJ1-4	-	TRBV5-1	-	CASSLSGDGANEKLFF	TGCGCCAGCAGCTTGAGCGGGGATGGAGCTAATGAAAAACTGTTTTTT
TRBJ2-7	-	TRBV5-5	-	CASSLESYEQYF	TGTGCCAGCAGCTTAGAGAGCTACGAGCAGTACTTC
TRBJ2-7	TRBD1	TRBV2	-	CASSVLGTGTHEQYF	TGTGCCAGCAGTGTTCTAGGGACAGGGACCCACGAGCAGTACTTC
TRBJ2-3	TRBD1	TRBV18	-	CASADPRDRGSYTQYF	TGTGCCAGCGCCGATCCCCGGGACAGGGGCAGTTATACGCAGTATTTT
TRBJ1-4	-	TRBV5-1	once	CASSLDTDAGIWGNEKLFF	TGCGCCAGCAGCTTGGATACGGACGCAGGGATTTGGGGTAATGAAAAACTGTTTTTT
TRBJ2-2	TRBD1	TRBV6-4	-	CASSGTGETGELFF	TGTGCCAGCAGTGGGACAGGGGAAACCGGGGAGCTGTTTTTT
TRBJ2-7	TRBD1	TRBV7-8	-	CASSSGQSYEQYF	TGTGCCAGCAGCTCGGGACAGTCCTACGAGCAGTACTTC
TRBJ2-1	-	TRBV4-2	-	CASSQAGRRNEQFF	TGTGCCAGCAGCCAAGCAGGGAGGAGGAATGAGCAGTTCTTC
TRBJ1-2	-	TRBV19	-	CASSIVSRAYGYTF	TGTGCCAGTAGTATAGTTTCCAGGGCCTATGGCTACACCTTC
TRBJ1-1	-	TRBV21-1	-	CASTSSPNGGHTVTEAFF	TGTGCCAGCACCTCAAGTCCTAACGGGGGACACACGGTAACTGAAGCTTTCTTT
TRBJ1-1	-	TRBV30	-	CAWSAGWNTEAFF	TGTGCCTGGAGCGCCGGTTGGAACACTGAAGCTTTCTTT
TRBJ2-1	TRBD1	TRBV28	-	CASRAGTGDYNEQFF	TGTGCCAGCAGAGCGGGGACAGGGGACTACAATGAGCAGTTCTTC
TRBJ1-5	-	TRBV10-3	-	CAISPRAFTREGNQPQHF	TGTGCCATCAGCCCTAGGGCTTTTACCAGAGAGGGCAATCAGCCCCAGCATTTT
TRBJ1-5	-	TRBV7-9	-	CASSLSRGGSRGQPQHF	TGTGCCAGCAGCTTAAGTCGGGGAGGCTCCCGAGGTCAGCCCCAGCATTTT
TRBJ1-4	-	TRBV28	-	CASRTGRTHEKLFF	TGTGCCAGCAGGACGGGGCGGACCCATGAAAAACTGTTTTTT
TRBJ1-5	-	TRBV28	few	CATTLRADQPQHF	TGTGCCACCACCTTGAGGGCCGATCAGCCCCAGCATTTT
TRBJ2-2	TRBD2	TRBV4-3	-	CASSEGLAGVKLNTGELFF	TGCGCCAGCAGCGAAGGACTAGCGGGGGTGAAATTGAACACCGGGGAGCTGTTTTTT
TRBJ1-3	-	TRBV4-3	-	CASSQVGGAGNTIYF	TGCGCCAGCAGCCAAGTGGGGGGAGCTGGAAACACCATATATTTT